This paragraph covers one T cell receptor (beta chain) sequence. What it binds is not known. This CDR3 spans 11 amino acids. Germline lookup yields CDR1 MNHEY and CDR2 SVGEGT. Trimming pared 7 bases from V and 4 bases from J, leaving 7 bases between. This entry is derived from a study of post-analysis software for immune sequencing data. The overall study: Several disease courses (relapsing-remitting, secondary progressive and progressive-relapsing) of multiple sclerosis were included. Overall study findings and caveats: Batch-mates among the samples co-clustered strongly by F measure. The study found TRBV5-6, TRBV5-1 and TRBV20-1 among several TRBV segments more frequent in patients than controls. The study found significantly lower normalized Chao1 diversity in multiple sclerosis patients than in controls.

Unique-molecular-identifier-tagged TCR beta cDNA libraries were used. About 500,000 cDNA molecules were obtained per 1 to 10 million input T cells. Each CDR3 protein gets one entry after TCRdb re-called the PCR reads with MiXCR. In the table there are roughly 400,000 distinct CDR3 sequences, 35% to 45% of which are singletons. V gene TRBV6-2 or TRBV6-3 combines with J gene TRBJ1-2, with D hard to call. The source is a girl under 10 years old with multiple sclerosis. The sequencing input was blood. CDR3 loop: CASTPGYGYTF. CDR3 nucleotide sequence: TGTGCCAGCACCCCTGGCTATGGCTACACCTTC.